The 26 T cell receptor beta chains below were found in one sample sequenced in a study of T-cell reconstitution after alpha-beta-depleted transplantation in children. Unique molecular identifiers were incorporated into the prepared TCRbeta library. From the PCR reads, TCRdb called clonotypes with MiXCR, one entry per CDR3 protein. The sample has some 200,000 distinct CDR3 sequences, about 8.2% seen once. The sample in question was PBMCs, mostly from graft donor cells, obtained 360 days after TCRalphabeta/CD19-depleted stem cell transplant. The origin of the receptors is a male patient between 2 and 15 years old who had a stem cell transplant for acute myeloid leukemia, so the T cells may come from the graft donor.

CDR3 protein: CASSWTSGGQNIQYF. CDR3 nucleotides: TGCGCCAGCAGTTGGACCTCGGGCGGACAAAACATTCAGTACTTC. This chain uses TRBV5-1 with TRBJ2-4; D is uncertain. The CDR3 sequence is 15 residues long. Germline V gene data show CDR1 as SGHRS and CDR2 as YFSETQ. V gave up 5 bases and J gave up 5 bases, with 17 bases separating them.

This clonotype was found many times. CDR3 nucleotide sequence: TGCGCCAGCAGCGCCGCGGGGAGCTCCTACAATGAGCAGTTCTTC. Translation gives CASSAAGSSYNEQFF. The chain combines TRBV5-1 with TRBJ2-1; a possible D gene is TRBD2 (6 bases). The germline V and J ends were trimmed by 4 bases and 0 bases, with 11 bases remaining between them. CDR1 and CDR2 from the germline V gene are SGHRS and YFSETQ. The CDR3 length is 15 residues.

This clonotype has just a few counts. This sequence joins TRBV24-1 and TRBJ2-5, with 11 positions matching TRBD2. The CDR3 is 18 residues long. Germline V gives CDR1 KGHDR, CDR2 SFDVKD. V lost 3 bases and J lost 5; bases outside the gene matches: 13. This chain's CDR3 is CATSDRGELAGVGETQYF. In nucleotides, the CDR3 is TGTGCCACCAGTGATCGGGGGGAACTAGCGGGGGTCGGGGAGACCCAGTACTTC.

The chain carries TRBV10-3 and TRBJ2-1, with 9 bases that match TRBD2. Germline V gene sequence: CDR1 ENHRY, CDR2 SYGVKD. This CDR3 is 14 amino acids long. V lost 4 bases to trimming and J lost 5 bases; unmatched junction nucleotides: 3. The CDR3 DNA is TGTGCCATCAGTGGGAGCGGGAGGAACAATGAGCAGTTCTTC. It translates to CAISGSGRNNEQFF.

The genes are TRBV10-3 and TRBJ1-4; TRBD1 agrees at 7 bases. With V trimmed by 6 bases and J by 8 bases, 9 bases remained unmatched. The CDR3 is made up of 14 amino acids. The germline V gene encodes CDR1 ENHRY and CDR2 SYGVKD. This chain's CDR3 is CAISKTGVEEKLFF. The CDR3 region has the DNA TGTGCCATCAGCAAAACAGGGGTGGAGGAAAAACTGTTTTTT.

This clonotype showed up just a few times. J is TRBJ1-6 and V is TRBV4-2; D gene ambiguous. Germline V CDR1 and CDR2: LGHNA, YNFKEQ. There are 14 residues in the CDR3. V was trimmed by 3 bases and J by 7 bases, leaving 10 bases between them. Written as DNA, the CDR3 is TGTGCCAGCAGCCAGTCGACTAGAAATTCACCCCTCCACTTT. Amino acids: CASSQSTRNSPLHF.

This clonotype has ten or more counts. One end of the junction is discordant with germline, which a read error may explain. The chain joins TRBV6-5 to TRBJ2-2, with a possible D match to TRBD1 (5 bases). The CDR3 is 17 amino acids. Looked up from germline, CDR1 is MNHEY and CDR2 is SVGAGI. CDR3 bases: TGTGGCAGCAGGGTCGGTGCCGTTCCGGTAGTGACCGGGGAGCTGTTTTTT. It specifies CGSRVGAVPVVTGELFF.

In this sample, this clonotype turned up a few times. V usage is TRBV12-3 or TRBV12-4 and J usage is TRBJ2-2; possibly TRBD1 for D (6 bases). This CDR3 spans 14 amino acids. V was pared by 10 bases and J by 5 bases, with 17 bases between. The CDR3 DNA follows: TGTGCCACCTCGTTCCAGGGGCCTACCGGGGAGCTGTTTTTT. It specifies CATSFQGPTGELFF.

This clonotype showed up just once. J is TRBJ2-7 and V is TRBV6-1; TRBD2 agrees at 11 bases. V trimming: 9 bases; J trimming: 0 bases; junction bases outside the gene matches: 13. Germline V gene data show CDR1 as MNHNS and CDR2 as SASEGT. The CDR3 spans 17 residues. CDR3 region: CASDRGSSGGSSYEQYF. The CDR3 DNA follows: TGTGCCAGTGACAGGGGTTCTAGCGGGGGGAGCTCCTACGAGCAGTACTTC.

V and J are TRBV12-3 or TRBV12-4 and TRBJ1-1; no clear D. Trimming pared 7 bases from V and 3 bases from J, leaving 9 bases between. The CDR3 has 12 residues. The CDR3 loop reads CASTNPHTEAFF. For the CDR3, the DNA is TGTGCCAGCACCAATCCGCACACTGAAGCTTTCTTT.

The V and J genes are TRBV9 and TRBJ2-1; 14 bases fit TRBD2. Germline CDR1 reads SGDLS; CDR2 reads YYNGEE. The CDR3 is made up of 19 amino acids. Trimming at V came to 4 bases and at J to 6 bases, leaving 15 bases not matched to a gene. The CDR3 loop is CASSLRLAGGPGGANEQFF. Here the CDR3 DNA reads TGTGCCAGCAGCCTACGACTAGCGGGAGGGCCAGGGGGGGCCAATGAGCAGTTCTTC. Together with reference TRBV9 and TRBJ2-1, the CDR3 gives the full variable domain: DSGVTQTPKHLITATGQRVTLRCSPRSGDLSVYWYQQSLDQGLQFLIQYYNGEERAKGNILERFSAQQFPDLHSELNLSSLELGDSALYFCASSLRLAGGPGGANEQFFGPGTRLTVL.

This clonotype was counted at least ten times. The chain couples TRBV20-1 to TRBJ1-1; D remains ambiguous. This CDR3 spans 10 amino acids. Germline V CDR1 and CDR2: DFQATT, SNEGSKA (reference sequence). Deletions cut 5 bases from V and 7 bases from J, with 8 bases between. For the CDR3, the DNA is TGCAGTGCTCTTTATTATGAAGCTTTCTTT. Residues: CSALYYEAFF.

The CDR3: CASSPSVSRQETQYF. As DNA, the CDR3 is TGTGCCAGTAGTCCCTCTGTGAGCCGACAAGAGACCCAGTACTTC. V is TRBV19 and J is TRBJ2-5; D not certain. CDR1 and CDR2 from the germline V gene are LNHDA and SQIVND (reference sequence). The CDR3 loop spans 15 amino acids. V was trimmed by 5 bases and J by 2 bases, leaving 15 bases between them.

This clonotype was recorded at least ten times. The DNA for the CDR3 is TGTGCCAGCAGTTACCAACTAGCGGGAGGGCCTGGAGGGGAGCTGTTTTTT. This gives the protein CASSYQLAGGPGGELFF. This chain links TRBV6-2 or TRBV6-3 with TRBJ2-2, with TRBD2 matching 13 bases. This CDR3 contains 17 residues. Looked up from germline, CDR1 is MNHEY and CDR2 is SVGEGT. The J segment lost 8 bases and the V segment lost 2 bases, leaving 8 bases of the junction unmatched.

This chain uses TRBV25-1 with TRBJ2-1, with 7 bases that match TRBD2. V lost 4 bases to trimming and J lost 4 bases; unmatched junction nucleotides: 16. The CDR3 is made up of 18 amino acids. Germline V gives CDR1 MGHDK, CDR2 SYGVNS. CDR3 DNA sequence: TGTGCCAGCAGTGGGCCTAGCGGAGCCCTGGAGTGGTACAATGAGCAGTTCTTC. Translated, it gives CASSGPSGALEWYNEQFF.

In its sample, this clonotype was seen a few times. This chain links TRBV7-3 with TRBJ2-1; 8 bases match TRBD2. Per germline, CDR1 SGHTA and CDR2 FQGTGA. The V gene end was trimmed by 4 bases and the J gene end by 3 bases; junction bases not matched to a gene: 2. CDR3 length equals 14 residues. The CDR3 region has the DNA TGTGCCAGCAGCTCGGGGGGGTACTACAATGAGCAGTTCTTC. Amino acid sequence: CASSSGGYYNEQFF.

This clonotype was observed a few times. V usage is TRBV15 and J usage is TRBJ2-7; no reliable D call. CDR3 size: 13 residues. V lost 5 bases and J 1 base, leaving 9 bases between the germline ends. Germline CDR1 LNHNV, CDR2 YYDKDF (reference sequence). The CDR3 loop is CATSYARSYEQYF. The CDR3 DNA follows: TGTGCCACCAGCTATGCAAGATCCTACGAGCAGTACTTC.

This clonotype appeared many times. The chain recombines TRBV29-1 with TRBJ2-7, with TRBD1 identical over 9 bases. Germline V gene sequence: CDR1 SQVTM, CDR2 ANQGSEA. This CDR3 comprises 14 residues. V lost 3 bases, J lost 3 bases, and 6 bases stayed unmatched. The CDR3 protein is CSVDETGGFYEQYF. The CDR3 DNA sequence: TGCAGCGTTGATGAGACAGGGGGGTTCTACGAGCAGTACTTC.

The gene calls are TRBV7-3 and TRBJ2-3; weak D call: TRBD2 (5 bases). Germline assignment: CDR1 SGHTA and CDR2 FQGTGA. The CDR3 extends over 15 amino acids. Trimming shortened V by 1 base and J by 1 base, and 9 bases separated the two germline ends. The CDR3 DNA sequence: TGTGCCAGCAGCTTAAGACTAAAGGGCACAGATACGCAGTATTTT. Amino acids: CASSLRLKGTDTQYF. Together with reference TRBV7-3 and TRBJ2-3, the CDR3 gives the full variable domain: GAGVSQTPSNKVTEKGKYVELRCDPISGHTALYWYRQSLGQGPEFLIYFQGTGAADDSGLPNDRFFAVRPEGSVSTLKIQRTERGDSAVYLCASSLRLKGTDTQYFGPGTRLTVL.

Ten or more counts support this clonotype. The chain uses TRBV16 and TRBJ2-7; 7 bases fit TRBD1. The CDR3 covers 12 residues. Germline V lookup: CDR1 KGHSY, CDR2 FQNENV. With 4 bases clipped from V and 6 bases from J, the junction kept 3 bases outside the gene matches. The CDR3 region has the DNA TGTGCCAGCAGCCCCCCAGGGGGCGAGCAGTACGTC. Encoded protein: CASSPPGGEQYV.

This clonotype has a count of ten or more. The V gene is TRBV6-5, the J gene TRBJ2-5; possibly TRBD1 or TRBD2 for D (5 bases each). Germline assignment: CDR1 MNHEY and CDR2 SVGAGI. This CDR3 has 15 residues. The germline V and J ends were trimmed by 2 bases and 2 bases, with 12 bases remaining between them. CDR3 amino acids: CASSYRDDFQETQYF. The CDR3, as DNA: TGTGCCAGCAGTTACCGGGACGATTTTCAAGAGACCCAGTACTTC.

This clonotype was counted ten times or more. The chain carries TRBV7-3 and TRBJ2-5; D remains ambiguous. Trimming left V 3 bases short and J 5 bases short, with 10 bases between. The CDR3 is 13 amino acids. Germline V lookup: CDR1 SGHTA, CDR2 FQGTGA. DNA for the CDR3: TGTGCCAGCAGCTTTAGGGCGCGGGAGACCCAGTACTTC. It codes for CASSFRARETQYF.

This clonotype was counted at least ten times. The chain recombines TRBV20-1 with TRBJ2-1; 9 bases align to TRBD1. J lost 5 bases, V lost 3 bases, and 8 bases had no gene match. The CDR3 has 15 amino acids. Per germline, CDR1 DFQATT and CDR2 SNEGSKA (reference sequence). The CDR3 sequence is CSARLGGQGNNEQFF. The CDR3 nucleotides are TGCAGTGCTAGGCTAGGGGGACAGGGAAACAATGAGCAGTTCTTC.

The chain is built from TRBV18 and TRBJ2-5; 11 bases agree with TRBD1. Germline CDR1 KGHSH, CDR2 LQKENI. The CDR3 covers 15 residues. With V trimmed by 3 bases and J by 5 bases, 5 bases remained unmatched. CDR3 loop: CASSPGDRGLETQYF. The CDR3 DNA follows: TGTGCCAGCTCACCGGGGGACAGGGGGTTGGAGACCCAGTACTTC.

This clonotype was detected many times. The chain links TRBV5-6 to TRBJ2-3; D may be TRBD2 (5 bases). Germline assignment: CDR1 SGHDT and CDR2 YYEEEE. Trimming removed 4 bases from V and 4 bases from J, with 10 bases in between. The CDR3 contains 13 residues. The CDR3 sequence: CASSPGSADTQYF. CDR3 sequence (DNA): TGTGCCAGCAGCCCTGGGAGTGCAGATACGCAGTATTTT.

There are many counts of this clonotype. The chain employs TRBV5-1 and TRBJ2-2; D is ambiguous. V shed 5 bases and J shed 11 bases, with 10 bases lying between them. The CDR3 loop spans 11 amino acids. Per germline, CDR1 SGHRS and CDR2 YFSETQ. The CDR3 protein is CASRAESELFF. The CDR3 bases are TGCGCCAGCAGGGCGGAGTCCGAGCTGTTTTTT.